The entry below gives a single T cell receptor (beta chain) sequence along with its context. These data are taken from a study of technical replicates of blood from a handful of donors. CDR1 is GTSNPN, CDR2 SVGIG, per germline (reference sequence). This CDR3 spans 16 amino acids. V was shortened by 8 bases and J by 1 base, with 20 bases between the two germline ends. Method: immunoSEQ multiplex PCR; TCRdb's copy keeps in-frame clones and lacks some. The repertoire holds approximately 59,000 clones, with approximately 86% as singletons. Specimen: PBMCs. The J gene is TRBJ2-2, the V gene TRBV30, with D possibly matching TRBD1 (6 bases). The sequence was collected from a human donor in good health. Some clones in this sample may be carry-over from other donors' samples. CDR3 in amino acids: CATCSPGHMNTGELFF. CDR3 in DNA: TGTGCCACCTGTTCTCCGGGACACATGAACACCGGGGAGCTGTTTTTT.